This entry lists 21 T cell receptor beta chains sequenced from one sample in a study of blood T cells in healthy people across ages. A second PCR, run for about 7 to 12 cycles, used a sample-barcoded 5' primer plus a J-beta primer mix. TCRdb redid the calling of the 5' RACE reads with MiXCR, one entry per CDR3 protein. The sample contains more than 1,400,000 distinct CDR3 sequences, roughly 40% of which appear only once. The specimen sequenced was blood. The source of these receptors is a woman between 18 and 29 years old in good health.

The V and J genes are TRBV7-9 and TRBJ2-7, with D possibly matching TRBD1 (5 bases). V gave up 5 bases and J gave up 0 bases, with 11 bases separating them. The germline gives CDR1 SEHNR, CDR2 FQNEAQ (reference sequence). This CDR3 has 14 residues. The CDR3 DNA reads as TGTGCCAGCAGCGTGGGGCTAGTCTCCTACGAGCAGTACTTC. Its protein product is CASSVGLVSYEQYF.

For this clonotype: The junction differs from germline at one of its ends, possibly a read error. The rearrangement links TRBV6-2 or TRBV6-3 to TRBJ2-3; no reliable D call. CDR1 is MNHEY, CDR2 SVGEGT, per germline. CDR3 length: 17 amino acids. CDR3 sequence reads: CASGYSILVFDTDTQYF. In nucleotides, the CDR3 is TGTGCCAGCGGTTACTCGATTTTAGTGTTCGACACAGATACGCAGTATTTT.

The V gene is TRBV9, the J gene TRBJ2-1; D is possibly TRBD2 (6 bases). V gave up 4 bases and J gave up 0 bases, with 17 bases separating them. Germline assignment: CDR1 SGDLS and CDR2 YYNGEE. The CDR3 is 17 amino acids. The CDR3 DNA is TGTGCCAGCAGCCCACGACGGGGGTTTGGCTCCTACAATGAGCAGTTCTTC. It encodes CASSPRRGFGSYNEQFF.

The gene calls are TRBV2 and TRBJ2-7; 8 bases are a match to TRBD1. CDR1 and CDR2 (germline): SNHLY, FYNNEI. Germline trimming cut 6 bases from V and 5 bases from J; bases unmatched to any gene: 9. This CDR3 has 14 amino acids. DNA for the CDR3: TGTGCCAGCAGCGATGGGACAGGCCGAGACGAGCAGTACTTC. This encodes CASSDGTGRDEQYF.

In its sample, this clonotype was seen a few times. This chain's CDR3 is CASRARQGDYGYTF. DNA of the CDR3: TGCGCCAGCAGGGCTAGACAGGGCGACTATGGCTACACCTTC. The V and J genes are TRBV5-1 and TRBJ1-2, with TRBD1 identical over 7 bases. V lost 5 bases to trimming and J lost 3 bases; unmatched junction nucleotides: 7. Germline CDR1 SGHRS, CDR2 YFSETQ. The CDR3 sequence is 14 residues long.

The rearrangement joins TRBV2 to TRBJ2-4; TRBD1 aligns across 11 bases. With 6 bases clipped from V and 4 bases from J, the junction kept 8 bases outside the gene matches. CDR1 is SNHLY, CDR2 FYNNEI, per germline. The CDR3 length is 16 residues. The CDR3 DNA follows: TGTGCCAGCAGAGTGGACAGGGGGCTTCGGAAAAACATTCAGTACTTC. This codes for CASRVDRGLRKNIQYF.

The chain employs TRBV27 and TRBJ1-4, with TRBD1 identical over 8 bases. The CDR3 runs to 15 residues. With V trimmed by 4 bases and J by 8 bases, 9 bases remained unmatched. The germline gives CDR1 MNHEY, CDR2 SMNVEV (reference sequence). The CDR3 loop reads CASSSGQGGEEKLFF. CDR3 coding DNA: TGTGCCAGCAGTTCCGGACAGGGTGGAGAGGAAAAACTGTTTTTT.

This clonotype was picked up a small number of times. The genes are TRBV12-3 or TRBV12-4 and TRBJ2-7; 9 bases are a match to TRBD2. The CDR3 is 16 residues long. With 5 bases clipped from V and 6 bases from J, the junction kept 14 bases outside the gene matches. The CDR3 DNA is TGTGCCAGCAGTCCCGGGTGGGGTAGCGGGAGTTTCGAGCAGTACTTC. It yields the protein CASSPGWGSGSFEQYF.

A few counts support this clonotype. V and J are TRBV2 and TRBJ2-3; TRBD2 is a possible D gene (5 bases). CDR3 length equals 13 residues. Trimming took off 8 bases at V and 0 bases at J, with 9 bases between the two ends. Germline V gene data show CDR1 as SNHLY and CDR2 as FYNNEI. Here the CDR3 reads CASGESSTDTQYF. DNA of the CDR3: TGTGCCAGCGGGGAGTCTAGCACAGATACGCAGTATTTT.

This chain joins TRBV4-1 and TRBJ2-3; D assignment may be TRBD1 or TRBD2 (6 bases each). Trimming left V 1 base short and J 8 bases short, with 19 bases between. This CDR3 comprises 16 residues. Germline V gives CDR1 MGHRA, CDR2 YSYEKL. CDR3 region: CASSQGRGETSGTQYF. CDR3 in DNA: TGCGCCAGCAGCCAAGGAAGGGGGGAGACGTCTGGTACGCAGTATTTT.

V and J are TRBV12-5 and TRBJ1-2, with D perhaps matching TRBD1 (5 bases). CDR3 length equals 15 residues. Trimming removed 0 bases at V and 7 bases at J, with 15 bases between. Germline CDR1 and CDR2: LGHNT and FRNRAP. CDR3 in DNA: TGTGCTAGTGGTTTGGTCCCGGCAGGGCTTAGTGGCTACACCTTC. This encodes CASGLVPAGLSGYTF.

This rearrangement joins TRBV7-9 to TRBJ1-2, with D tentatively TRBD1 (5 bases). Germline CDR1 is SEHNR and CDR2 is FQNEAQ (reference sequence). The CDR3 has 12 residues. V lost 8 bases to trimming and J lost 4 bases, with 11 bases between them. CDR3 nucleotides: TGTGCCAGCGGAGAGGGGTCCTATGGCTACACCTTC. Protein sequence: CASGEGSYGYTF. The whole variable domain, remainder taken from reference TRBV7-9 and TRBJ1-2, is DTGVSQNPRHKITKRGQNVTFRCDPISEHNRLYWYRQTLGQGPEFLTYFQNEAQLEKSRLLSDRFSAERPKGSFSTLEIQRTEQGDSAMYLCASGEGSYGYTFGSGTRLTVV.

The chain is built from TRBV7-6 and TRBJ2-3; D is perhaps TRBD2 (6 bases). Deletions cut 1 base from V and 3 bases from J, with 14 bases between. In germline, CDR1 is SGHVS, CDR2 FNYEAQ. The CDR3 covers 16 residues. CDR3 DNA: TGTGCCAGCAGCTTAGGTGCTAGCGCTGGGACAGATACGCAGTATTTT. Its protein product is CASSLGASAGTDTQYF.

V is TRBV20-1 and J is TRBJ2-7; D uncertain. This CDR3 is 13 amino acids long. Germline CDR1 reads DFQATT; CDR2 reads SNEGSKA (reference sequence). V lost 3 bases and J lost 3, with 12 bases in between. CDR3: CSARSLGNYEQYF. The CDR3 DNA follows: TGCAGTGCTAGGAGTCTGGGCAACTACGAGCAGTACTTC.

The J gene is TRBJ2-5, the V gene TRBV5-1, with D uncertain. Trimming removed 6 bases at V and 3 bases at J, with 15 bases between. This CDR3 has 14 amino acids. The germline V gene has CDR1 SGHRS and CDR2 YFSETQ. In DNA, the CDR3 is TGCGCCAGCAAGATGATCGGACCGAAAGAGACCCAGTACTTC. Translation: CASKMIGPKETQYF.

The CDR3 DNA reads TGTGCCAGCAGTACCGAGTACCGGGGCTACACCTTC. Its protein is CASSTEYRGYTF. The genes are TRBV28 and TRBJ1-2; no clear D. Germline CDR1 and CDR2: MDHEN and SYDVKM. The CDR3 extends over 12 amino acids. V gave up 5 bases and J gave up 8 bases, with 12 bases separating them.

The genes are TRBV6-2 or TRBV6-3 and TRBJ2-7; a weak D match, TRBD2 (5 bases). The CDR3 runs 12 residues. Trimming took 8 bases from V and 2 from J, leaving 10 bases between them. Germline V gene lookup returns CDR1 MNHEY and CDR2 SVGEGT. DNA for the CDR3: TGTGCCAGCGTTGGGAGAGCCTACGAGCAGTACTTC. Translation gives CASVGRAYEQYF.

This clonotype was seen more than once but under ten times. V gene TRBV20-1 combines with J gene TRBJ1-3, with TRBD1 identical over 8 bases. J lost 2 bases, V lost 5 bases, and 2 bases had no gene match. Germline loops: CDR1 DFQATT, CDR2 SNEGSKA (reference sequence). The CDR3 totals 13 residues. The DNA for the CDR3 is TGCAGTGCTGGACAGGGCCCTGGAAACACCATATATTTT. This codes for CSAGQGPGNTIYF.

This chain uses TRBV7-8 with TRBJ2-4; possibly TRBD1 for D (7 bases). The ends were cut back, 4 bases at V and 1 base at J, with 26 bases in the middle. Germline V lookup: CDR1 SGHVS, CDR2 FQNEAQ. This CDR3 is built from 20 residues. The CDR3 coding sequence is TGTGCCAGCAGCTCTATTACTTATATCACAGGGGAGGCGGCCAAAAACATTCAGTACTTC. Protein sequence: CASSSITYITGEAAKNIQYF.

The chain combines TRBV20-1 with TRBJ2-3; a possible D gene is TRBD2 (6 bases). The CDR3 is made up of 14 amino acids. Per the germline V gene, CDR1 is DFQATT and CDR2 is SNEGSKA (reference sequence). V dropped 7 bases and J dropped 1 base, with 15 bases sitting between them. In DNA form, the CDR3 reads TGCAGTGTTGCGGAGGGCCACGGCACAGATACGCAGTATTTT. It codes for CSVAEGHGTDTQYF.

The CDR3 region has the DNA TGCAGTGCTAGCGATACAGGGGGCGGAGGTGCGAACACTGAAGCTTTCTTT. This gives the protein CSASDTGGGGANTEAFF. V gene TRBV20-1 combines with J gene TRBJ1-1; 9 nucleotides agree with TRBD1. V dropped 3 bases and J dropped 1; count of bases not matched to a gene: 12. Germline CDR1 reads DFQATT; CDR2 reads SNEGSKA (reference sequence). This CDR3 has 17 amino acids.